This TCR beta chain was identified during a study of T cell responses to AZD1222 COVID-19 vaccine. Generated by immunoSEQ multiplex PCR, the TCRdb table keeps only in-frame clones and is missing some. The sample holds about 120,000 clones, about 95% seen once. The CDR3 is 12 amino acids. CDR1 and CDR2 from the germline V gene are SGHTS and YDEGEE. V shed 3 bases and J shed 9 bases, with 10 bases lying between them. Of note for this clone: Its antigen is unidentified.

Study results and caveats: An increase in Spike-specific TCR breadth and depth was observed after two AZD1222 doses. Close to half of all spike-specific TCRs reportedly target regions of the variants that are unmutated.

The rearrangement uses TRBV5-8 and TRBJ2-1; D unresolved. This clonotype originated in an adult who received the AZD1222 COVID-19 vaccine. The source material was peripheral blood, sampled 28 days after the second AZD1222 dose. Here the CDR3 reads CASSWAVSEQFF. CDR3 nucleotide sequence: TGTGCCAGCAGCTGGGCCGTTAGTGAGCAGTTCTTC.